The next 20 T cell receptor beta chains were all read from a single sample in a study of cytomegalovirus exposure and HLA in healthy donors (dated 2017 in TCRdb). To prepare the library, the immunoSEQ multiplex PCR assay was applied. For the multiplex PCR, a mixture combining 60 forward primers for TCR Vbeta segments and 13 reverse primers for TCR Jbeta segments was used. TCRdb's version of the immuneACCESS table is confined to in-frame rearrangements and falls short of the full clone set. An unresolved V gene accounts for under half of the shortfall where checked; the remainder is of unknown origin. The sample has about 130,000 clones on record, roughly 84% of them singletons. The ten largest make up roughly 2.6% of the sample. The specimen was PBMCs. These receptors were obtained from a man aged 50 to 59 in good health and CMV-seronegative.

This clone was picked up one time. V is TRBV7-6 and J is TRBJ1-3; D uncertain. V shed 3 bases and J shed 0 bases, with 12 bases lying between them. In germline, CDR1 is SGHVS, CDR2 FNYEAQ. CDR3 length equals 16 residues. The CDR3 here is CASSFKLGISGNTIYF. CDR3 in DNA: TGTGCCAGCAGCTTTAAACTCGGGATCTCTGGAAACACCATATATTTT. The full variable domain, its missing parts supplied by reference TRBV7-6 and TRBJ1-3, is GAGVSQSPRYKVTKRGQDVALRCDPISGHVSLYWYRQALGQGPEFLTYFNYEAQQDKSGLPNDRFSAERPEGSISTLTIQRTEQRDSAMYRCASSFKLGISGNTIYFGEGSWLTVV.

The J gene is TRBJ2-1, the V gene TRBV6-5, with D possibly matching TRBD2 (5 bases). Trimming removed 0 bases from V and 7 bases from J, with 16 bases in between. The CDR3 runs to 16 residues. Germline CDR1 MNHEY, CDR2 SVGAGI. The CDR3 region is CASSYSTRHDRNEQFF. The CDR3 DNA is TGTGCCAGCAGTTACTCTACTAGGCATGACCGGAATGAGCAGTTCTTC.

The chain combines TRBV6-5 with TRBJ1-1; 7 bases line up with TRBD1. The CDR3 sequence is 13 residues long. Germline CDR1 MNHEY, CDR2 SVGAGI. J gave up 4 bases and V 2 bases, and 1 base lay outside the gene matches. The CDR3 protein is CASSYNRGTEAFF. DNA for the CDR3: TGTGCCAGCAGTTACAACAGGGGCACTGAAGCTTTCTTT.

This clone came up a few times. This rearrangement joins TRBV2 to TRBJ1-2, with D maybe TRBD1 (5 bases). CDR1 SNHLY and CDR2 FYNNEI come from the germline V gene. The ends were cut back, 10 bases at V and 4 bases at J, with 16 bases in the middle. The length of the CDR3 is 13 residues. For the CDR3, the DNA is TGTGCCACCCAAGGAGACAGCATCTATGGCTACACCTTC. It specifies CATQGDSIYGYTF.

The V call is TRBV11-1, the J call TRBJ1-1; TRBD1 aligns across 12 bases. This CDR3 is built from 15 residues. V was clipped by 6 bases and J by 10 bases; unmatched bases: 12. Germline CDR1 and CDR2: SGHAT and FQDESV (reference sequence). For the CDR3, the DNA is TGTGCCAGCAGTCCTACCGGGACAGGGGGCCGTGGAGCTTTCTTT. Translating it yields CASSPTGTGGRGAFF.

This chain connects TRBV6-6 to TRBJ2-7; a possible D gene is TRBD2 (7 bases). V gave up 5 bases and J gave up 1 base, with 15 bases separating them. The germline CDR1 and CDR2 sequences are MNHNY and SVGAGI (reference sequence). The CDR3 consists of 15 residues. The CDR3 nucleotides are TGTGCCAGCAGTACAGGGCGGGGGTTATCCTACGAGCAGTACTTC. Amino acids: CASSTGRGLSYEQYF.

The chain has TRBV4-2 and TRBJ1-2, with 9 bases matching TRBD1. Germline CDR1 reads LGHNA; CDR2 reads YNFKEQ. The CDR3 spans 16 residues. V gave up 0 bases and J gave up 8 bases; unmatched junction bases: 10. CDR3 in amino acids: CASSQDSRGTGSGYTF. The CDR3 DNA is TGTGCCAGCAGCCAAGATTCGCGTGGGACAGGGAGCGGCTACACCTTC.

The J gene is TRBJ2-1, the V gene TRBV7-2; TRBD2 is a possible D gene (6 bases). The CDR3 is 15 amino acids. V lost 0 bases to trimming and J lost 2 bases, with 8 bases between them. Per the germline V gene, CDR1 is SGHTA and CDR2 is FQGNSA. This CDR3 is CASSLAASAYNEQFF. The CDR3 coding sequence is TGTGCCAGCAGCTTAGCCGCTAGCGCCTACAATGAGCAGTTCTTC. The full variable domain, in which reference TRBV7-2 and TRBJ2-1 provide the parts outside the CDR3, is GAGVSQSPSNKVTEKGKDVELRCDPISGHTALYWYRQSLGQGLEFLIYFQGNSAPDKSGLPSDRFSAERTGGSVSTLTIQRTQQEDSAVYLCASSLAASAYNEQFFGPGTRLTVL.

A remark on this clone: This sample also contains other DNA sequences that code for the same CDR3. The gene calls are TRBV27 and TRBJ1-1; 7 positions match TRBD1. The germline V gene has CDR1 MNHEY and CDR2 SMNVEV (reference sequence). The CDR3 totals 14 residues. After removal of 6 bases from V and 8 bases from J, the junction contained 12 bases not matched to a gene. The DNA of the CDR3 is TGTGCCAGCAGGGAGACAGGGCGGGGCACCGAAGCTTTCTTT. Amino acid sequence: CASRETGRGTEAFF.

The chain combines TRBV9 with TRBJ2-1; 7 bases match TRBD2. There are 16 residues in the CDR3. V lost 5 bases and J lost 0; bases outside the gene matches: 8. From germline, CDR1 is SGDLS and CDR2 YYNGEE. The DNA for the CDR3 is TGTGCCAGCAGTCTTAGCGGGTACCCCTCCTACAATGAGCAGTTCTTC. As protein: CASSLSGYPSYNEQFF.

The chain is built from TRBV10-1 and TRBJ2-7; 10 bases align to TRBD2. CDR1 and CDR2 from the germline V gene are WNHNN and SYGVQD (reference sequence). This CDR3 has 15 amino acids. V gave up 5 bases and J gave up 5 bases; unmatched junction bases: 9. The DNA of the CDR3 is TGCGCCAGCAGTACTCAGCGGGGGGGCCGCCACGAGCAGTACTTC. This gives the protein CASSTQRGGRHEQYF.

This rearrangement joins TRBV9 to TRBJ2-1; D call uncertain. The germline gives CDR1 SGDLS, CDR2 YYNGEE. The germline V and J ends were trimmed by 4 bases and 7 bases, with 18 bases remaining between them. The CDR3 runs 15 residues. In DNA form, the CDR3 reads TGTGCCAGCAGCCCCATTTCTGCAGGCAGGAATGAGCAGTTCTTC. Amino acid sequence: CASSPISAGRNEQFF.

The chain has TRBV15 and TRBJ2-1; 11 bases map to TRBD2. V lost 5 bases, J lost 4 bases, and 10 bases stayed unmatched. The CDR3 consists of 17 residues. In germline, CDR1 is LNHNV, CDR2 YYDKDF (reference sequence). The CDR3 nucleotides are TGTGCCACCAGCGGCCCCTTGACTAGCGGGGTTTACAATGAGCAGTTCTTC. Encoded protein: CATSGPLTSGVYNEQFF.

In DNA, the CDR3 is TGTGCCAGCAGTTGGGGAGGGTTTGGGGACACTGAAGCTTTCTTT. Its translation is CASSWGGFGDTEAFF. J is TRBJ1-1 and V is TRBV6-1; unclear D gene. Germline V gives CDR1 MNHNS, CDR2 SASEGT. The CDR3 totals 15 residues. V dropped 5 bases and J dropped 3 bases, with 16 bases sitting between them.

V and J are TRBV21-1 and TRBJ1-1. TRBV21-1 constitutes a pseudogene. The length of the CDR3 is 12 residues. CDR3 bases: TGTGCCAGCAGCACTGTGAACACTGAAGCTTTCTTT. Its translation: CASSTVNTEAFF.

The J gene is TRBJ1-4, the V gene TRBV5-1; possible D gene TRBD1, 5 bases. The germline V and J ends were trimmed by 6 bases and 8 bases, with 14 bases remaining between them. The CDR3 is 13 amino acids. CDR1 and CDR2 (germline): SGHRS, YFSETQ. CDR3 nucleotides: TGCGCCAGCAAGCCGACAGCCGGCGAAAAACTGTTTTTT. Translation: CASKPTAGEKLFF.

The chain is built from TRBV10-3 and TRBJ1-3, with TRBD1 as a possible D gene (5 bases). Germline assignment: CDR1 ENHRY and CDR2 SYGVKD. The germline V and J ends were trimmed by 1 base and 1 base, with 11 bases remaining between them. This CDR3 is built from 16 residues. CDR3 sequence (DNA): TGTGCCATCAGTGAGTTAGCAGGGTTTTCTGGAAACACCATATATTTT. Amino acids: CAISELAGFSGNTIYF.

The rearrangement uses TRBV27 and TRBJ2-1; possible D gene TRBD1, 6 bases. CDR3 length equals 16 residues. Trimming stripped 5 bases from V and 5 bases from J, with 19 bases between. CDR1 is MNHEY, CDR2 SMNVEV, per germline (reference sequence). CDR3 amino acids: CASSRNGGLTHNEQFF. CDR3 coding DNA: TGTGCCAGCAGTCGAAATGGGGGCCTAACACACAATGAGCAGTTCTTC.

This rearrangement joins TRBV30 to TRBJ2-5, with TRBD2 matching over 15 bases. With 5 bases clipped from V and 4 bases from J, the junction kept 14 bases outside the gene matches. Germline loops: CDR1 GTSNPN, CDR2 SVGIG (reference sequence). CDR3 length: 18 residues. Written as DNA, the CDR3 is TGTGCCTGGGGCCCCCTGGGACTAGCGGGGGGAAGTGGAGAGACCCAGTACTTC. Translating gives CAWGPLGLAGGSGETQYF.

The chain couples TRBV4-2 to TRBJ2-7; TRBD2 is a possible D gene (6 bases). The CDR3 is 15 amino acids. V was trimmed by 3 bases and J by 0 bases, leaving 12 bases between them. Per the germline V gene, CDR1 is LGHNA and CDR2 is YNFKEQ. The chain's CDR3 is CASSQATTSSYEQYF. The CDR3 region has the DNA TGTGCCAGCAGCCAGGCAACGACTAGCTCCTACGAGCAGTACTTC.